The 12 T cell receptor beta chains reported below all come from one sample, sequenced in a study of blood T cell repertoires in COVID-19. The repertoire was sequenced with immunoSEQ multiplex PCR; TCRdb's copy has only in-frame clones and lacks some. Here the sample spans about 430,000 clones, about 88% being singletons. The sample comprised PBMCs or T cells enriched from blood (not recorded which). All receptors come from a young woman who had been exposed to COVID-19.

The chain has TRBV3-1 (or the pseudogene TRBV3-2) and TRBJ2-7; tentatively, D is TRBD1 (5 bases). The germline CDR1 and CDR2 sequences are LGHDT and YNNKEL (reference sequence). This CDR3 comprises 15 residues. Deletions cut 4 bases from V and 5 bases from J, with 18 bases between. The CDR3 here is CASSLTLGVVDEQYF. The CDR3 region has the DNA TGTGCCAGCAGCCTCACTCTAGGGGTAGTCGACGAGCAGTACTTC.

The chain employs TRBV15 and TRBJ2-3; perhaps TRBD2 as D (7 bases). In germline, CDR1 is LNHNV, CDR2 YYDKDF (reference sequence). V was cut by 0 bases and J by 1 base, with 14 bases left in between. The CDR3 consists of 17 residues. The CDR3 loop is CATSRDLGGGGTDTQYF. As DNA, the CDR3 is TGTGCCACCAGCAGAGATCTGGGCGGGGGCGGCACAGATACGCAGTATTTT.

The chain couples TRBV29-1 to TRBJ1-2, with D possibly matching TRBD1 (5 bases). V was cut by 4 bases and J by 3 bases, with 12 bases left in between. Germline CDR1 is SQVTM and CDR2 is ANQGSEA. The CDR3 is 13 residues long. The CDR3 bases are TGCAGCGTTGGGGGCCCTCGGGACTATGGCTACACCTTC. This codes for CSVGGPRDYGYTF.

The chain joins TRBV29-1 to TRBJ1-2, with D hard to call. The CDR3 is made up of 14 amino acids. V lost 0 bases and J 0 bases, leaving 8 bases between the germline ends. Germline lookup yields CDR1 SQVTM and CDR2 ANQGSEA. The CDR3 region is CSVEDSRANYGYTF. The CDR3 nucleotides read TGCAGCGTTGAAGATAGTCGCGCTAACTATGGCTACACCTTC.

This chain links TRBV28 with TRBJ2-7; 8 bases map to TRBD2. CDR1 MDHEN and CDR2 SYDVKM come from the germline V gene. There are 14 residues in the CDR3. V shed 7 bases and J 0 bases; nucleotides not matched to a gene: 5. The CDR3 reads CASTKRGSSYEQYF. CDR3 bases: TGTGCCAGCACCAAGCGGGGGAGCTCCTACGAGCAGTACTTC. The full variable domain, with the rest looked up from reference TRBV28 and TRBJ2-7, is DVKVTQSSRYLVKRTGEKVFLECVQDMDHENMFWYRQDPGLGLRLIYFSYDVKMKEKGDIPEGYSVSREKKERFSLILESASTNQTSMYLCASTKRGSSYEQYFGPGTRLTVT.

V gene TRBV2 combines with J gene TRBJ2-1; D remains unclear. Trimming stripped 4 bases from V and 8 bases from J, with 6 bases between. The germline gives CDR1 SNHLY, CDR2 FYNNEI. This CDR3 has 11 residues. The CDR3 DNA is TGTGCCAGCAGTGCCGTTTATGAGCAGTTCTTC. As protein: CASSAVYEQFF.

The chain uses TRBV10-3 and TRBJ2-7; D is uncertain. Per germline, CDR1 ENHRY and CDR2 SYGVKD. This CDR3 region has 12 residues. V was pared by 2 bases and J by 6 bases, with 8 bases between. The CDR3 sequence: CAISEDWSEQYF. CDR3 nucleotide sequence: TGTGCCATCAGTGAGGATTGGAGCGAGCAGTACTTC.

V usage is TRBV3-1 (or the pseudogene TRBV3-2) and J usage is TRBJ2-7; 8 nucleotides line up with TRBD1. The germline V gene encodes CDR1 LGHDT and CDR2 YNNKEL (reference sequence). V was clipped by 4 bases and J by 7 bases; unmatched bases: 6. The CDR3 is 13 residues long. As DNA, the CDR3 is TGTGCCAGCAGCCGAGGACAGGGTGGGGAGCAGTACTTC. Translating gives CASSRGQGGEQYF.

The count of this clone is one. The CDR3 loop reads CATSHGLAGRENIQYF. DNA for the CDR3: TGTGCCACCAGCCACGGACTAGCGGGGCGTGAAAACATTCAGTACTTC. The V gene is TRBV15, the J gene TRBJ2-4; TRBD2 aligns across 12 bases. This CDR3 spans 16 amino acids. Germline V CDR1 and CDR2: LNHNV, YYDKDF (reference sequence). Germline trimming cut 5 bases from V and 5 bases from J; bases unmatched to any gene: 7.

The rearrangement uses TRBV4-2 and TRBJ2-7; 11 bases map to TRBD1. This CDR3 is built from 15 residues. Germline CDR1 and CDR2: LGHNA and YNFKEQ. Germline trimming cut 1 base from V and 5 bases from J; bases unmatched to any gene: 4. CDR3 sequence reads: CASSQGGQGANEQYF. The CDR3 coding sequence is TGTGCCAGCAGCCAAGGAGGACAGGGGGCCAACGAGCAGTACTTC.

Notes on this clone: Other DNA sequences of this sample code for an identical CDR3. The gene calls are TRBV7-9 and TRBJ1-6; TRBD1 matches 8 bases. CDR3 length: 15 amino acids. J lost 4 bases, V lost 1 base, and 0 bases had no gene match. Per the germline V gene, CDR1 is SEHNR and CDR2 is FQNEAQ (reference sequence). The CDR3 DNA sequence: TGTGCCAGCAGCTTAGGACAGGGGTATAATTCACCCCTCCACTTT. Residues: CASSLGQGYNSPLHF.

This sequence joins TRBV19 and TRBJ2-1; maybe TRBD2 (5 bases). The germline V gene has CDR1 LNHDA and CDR2 SQIVND (reference sequence). CDR3 length equals 13 residues. V lost 7 bases and J 9 bases, leaving 16 bases between the germline ends. The CDR3 loop reads CASKRLGLIEQFF. CDR3 DNA sequence: TGTGCCAGTAAGCGGCTGGGATTAATTGAGCAGTTCTTC.